In this sample, the clone carrying this T cell receptor beta chain turned up many times. TCRdb analysed the 5' RACE reads with MiXCR anew, one entry per CDR3 protein. The sample includes 47,000 or so distinct CDR3 sequences, approximately 11% seen only once; the top ten take 1.5% to 2%. This record belongs to a study of neurological immune-mediated disorders. Documented time point: longitudinal time-point 1 (baseline). Trimming shortened V by 5 bases and J by 5 bases, and 22 bases separated the two germline ends. The CDR3 spans 16 residues. Sequenced input: PBMCs. The sequence came from a woman aged 40 to 55 in good health. This rearrangement joins TRBV12-3 or TRBV12-4 to TRBJ2-7; possible D gene TRBD2, 6 bases. The DNA of the CDR3 is TGTGCCAGCAGTGCCCGTAGGTCTAGCGCCCTCCACGAGCAGTACTTC. Translation: CASSARRSSALHEQYF.